This entry is about one TCR beta chain. The target antigen is unknown. This sample is drawn from a study of OX40 agonist ivuxolimab in advanced cancers. Across the whole study: The group had a mean age of around 64 years, ranged from about 20 to 79, and was 80% to 90% male. General study points: People who partly responded at 0.1-3.0 mg/kg had some of the least clonal expansion seen. More expanded clones were found, on average, in CD8+ than in CD4+ T cells. The study did not work out the antigen specificity of the expanded peripheral T cells.

The CDR3 has 13 residues. V was cut by 5 bases and J by 3 bases, with 9 bases left in between. Germline V gene data show CDR1 as MNHEY and CDR2 as SVGAGI. Here immunoSEQ multiplex PCR was the method, and the copy in TCRdb shows in-frame clones only, minus some. The table shows about 74,000 clones, with about nine tenths occurring only once. The source of this sequence is an adult with an advanced solid tumor such as melanoma, head and neck, liver or kidney cancer. Material: CD4+ or CD8+ T cells sorted from blood, obtained in a trial of the OX40 agonist ivuxolimab. The rearrangement joins TRBV6-5 to TRBJ2-3; D may be TRBD2 (5 bases). CDR3 nucleotide sequence: TGTGCCAGCAGTGTAAGGGAGACAGATACGCAGTATTTT. Its protein is CASSVRETDTQYF.